This is a list of T cell receptor beta chains from one sample in a study of cytomegalovirus exposure and HLA in healthy donors. Generated by immunoSEQ multiplex PCR, the TCRdb table keeps only in-frame clones and is missing some. This sample has about 160,000 clones, with 70% to 80% found just once. The source material was PBMCs. Every receptor here comes from a woman between 40 and 55 years old in good health and CMV-seronegative. CDR3s leave out the opening cysteine and the closing phenylalanine or tryptophan. Fields, in order: clone size, V gene, J gene, CDR3 protein. Clone sizes are given selectively: once, few, many, or a class where the clone is expanded.

size: .; V: TRBV7-9; J: TRBJ1-1; CDR3: ASSSTEYTEAF
size: .; V: TRBV4-2; J: TRBJ2-3; CDR3: ASSLVVAGRTDTQY
size: .; V: TRBV6-4; J: TRBJ2-3; CDR3: ASSDGTGTDTQY
size: few; V: TRBV27; J: TRBJ2-7; CDR3: ASSLGGVGYEQY
size: .; V: TRBV7-8; J: TRBJ2-7; CDR3: ASRTRGSYEQY
size: once; V: TRBV5-5; J: TRBJ1-1; CDR3: ASSLTGGNTEAF
size: .; V: TRBV5-1; J: TRBJ1-4; CDR3: ASSLAGIGGEKLF
size: once; V: TRBV5-8; J: TRBJ1-5; CDR3: ASSLAGDPRGYQPQH
size: .; V: TRBV9; J: TRBJ2-5; CDR3: ASSFTGQGSETQY
size: .; V: TRBV6-1; J: TRBJ2-3; CDR3: ASSGTSGLPDTQY
size: .; V: TRBV30; J: TRBJ2-1; CDR3: AWSVLSIGEQF
size: .; V: TRBV11-2; J: TRBJ2-2; CDR3: ASSPGLASTGELF
size: once; V: TRBV30; J: TRBJ2-7; CDR3: AWKGTYEQY
size: .; V: TRBV6-5; J: TRBJ2-7; CDR3: ASSYSLAGGPYEQY
size: .; V: TRBV6-1; J: TRBJ2-5; CDR3: ASSEAPGETQY
size: once; V: TRBV19; J: TRBJ2-2; CDR3: ASSSGVKAGELF
size: .; V: TRBV5-1; J: TRBJ2-3; CDR3: ASSSGTSGRPSTDTQY
size: .; V: TRBV7-8; J: TRBJ2-7; CDR3: ASSPYRLAGGIYEQY
size: .; V: TRBV5-1; J: TRBJ2-1; CDR3: ASSSTPGTSGGNEQF
size: .; V: TRBV27; J: TRBJ1-2; CDR3: ASSLDSRAHYGYT
size: .; V: TRBV29-1; J: TRBJ2-5; CDR3: SVYRLEGTQY
size: few; V: TRBV19; J: TRBJ2-1; CDR3: ASSTNPGGEQF
size: .; V: TRBV7-8; J: TRBJ1-1; CDR3: ASSPLEDTEAF
size: .; V: TRBV15; J: TRBJ1-4; CDR3: ATSRDQGAEEKLF
size: .; V: TRBV9; J: TRBJ2-7; CDR3: ASSAEGEQGAYEQY
size: .; V: TRBV7-9; J: TRBJ1-4; CDR3: ASSRDRSNEKLF
size: .; V: TRBV25-1; J: TRBJ2-1; CDR3: ASSSTSGRGDEQF
size: few; V: TRBV10-3; J: TRBJ1-1; CDR3: AIRTGTSNTEAF
size: .; V: TRBV18; J: TRBJ1-1; CDR3: ASSRLTATEAF
size: once; V: TRBV30; J: TRBJ1-5; CDR3: AWREGQGAGRGYQPQH
size: .; V: TRBV5-1; J: TRBJ2-7; CDR3: ASSLGGLAGLYEQY
size: .; V: TRBV6-1; J: TRBJ2-5; CDR3: ASSERGRKETQY
size: .; V: TRBV27; J: TRBJ2-4; CDR3: ASSSFPRRGQNIQY
size: once; V: TRBV9; J: TRBJ2-1; CDR3: ASSGKPWTSGIIDEQF
size: .; V: TRBV5-4; J: TRBJ1-4; CDR3: ASSLGTGDEKLF
size: .; V: TRBV27; J: TRBJ1-2; CDR3: ASRATATPNYGYT
size: .; V: TRBV9; J: TRBJ2-1; CDR3: ASTPGTSGRLPVEQF
size: once; V: TRBV30; J: TRBJ2-1; CDR3: AWSAWQGNNEQF
size: .; V: TRBV29-1; J: TRBJ2-7; CDR3: SVVLAGGPREQY
size: .; V: TRBV19; J: TRBJ1-5; CDR3: ASSPKTGSYSNQPQH
size: .; V: TRBV29-1; J: TRBJ1-1; CDR3: SVIKRGGENNAEAF
size: .; V: TRBV27; J: TRBJ2-5; CDR3: ATSQETQY
size: .; V: TRBV11-2; J: TRBJ1-1; CDR3: ASSLDRSPGYEAF
size: .; V: TRBV6-5; J: TRBJ2-2; CDR3: ASSSNTGELF
size: few; V: TRBV30; J: TRBJ1-1; CDR3: AWSRGGPEAF
size: once; V: TRBV28; J: TRBJ1-4; CDR3: ASSSSWGGGEKLF
size: .; V: TRBV7-6; J: TRBJ2-1; CDR3: ASQRLADPYNEQF
size: few; V: TRBV9; J: TRBJ2-5; CDR3: ASSALAGGPGETQY
size: .; V: TRBV20-1; J: TRBJ1-1; CDR3: SARGGTEAF